These 20 T cell receptor beta chains originate from one sample sequenced in a study of graft-versus-host responses after intestinal transplantation. Graft material was processed, releasing intraepithelial and lamina propria lymphocytes. Generated by immunoSEQ multiplex PCR, the TCRdb table keeps only in-frame clones and is missing some. The table shows almost 30,000 clones, with 80% to 85% occurring only once. This specimen consisted of ileum tissue, obtained 98 days after intestinal transplantation. The receptors originated from a human patient who received an intestinal transplant, so some T cells may come from the graft donor.

This clone was observed a handful of times. This sequence joins TRBV30 and TRBJ1-1; D is unclear. With 2 bases removed from V and 1 base from J, the gap between germline ends came to 8 bases. Per germline, CDR1 GTSNPN and CDR2 SVGIG (reference sequence). This CDR3 is built from 13 residues. The DNA for the CDR3 is TGTGCCTGGAGTCCACAAAGGAACACTGAAGCTTTCTTT. Its translation is CAWSPQRNTEAFF.

The rearrangement links TRBV5-1 to TRBJ1-1; maybe TRBD1 (6 bases). The CDR3 is 15 amino acids. Trimming cost V 6 bases and J 3 bases, with 18 bases left between them. The V gene's germline CDR1 is SGHRS and CDR2 YFSETQ. CDR3 bases: TGCGCCAGCACTCGAGGGGGGGGCGAGTACACTGAAGCTTTCTTT. This codes for CASTRGGGEYTEAFF. Full variable domain (remainder filled in from reference TRBV5-1 and TRBJ1-1): KAGVTQTPRYLIKTRGQQVTLSCSPISGHRSVSWYQQTPGQGLQFLFEYFSETQRNKGNFPGRFSGRQFSNSRSEMNVSTLELGDSALYLCASTRGGGEYTEAFFGQGTRLTVV.

The gene calls are TRBV21-1 and TRBJ2-7; the table names TRBD1, a call not compared with the DNA. TRBV21-1 is designated a pseudogene. The CDR3 covers 16 residues. The CDR3 DNA follows: TGTGCCAGCAGCAAAGAGGGGGACAGTACCTCCTACGAGCAGTACTTC. Amino acids: CASSKEGDSTSYEQYF.

For this clone: At one of its ends the junction is not consistent with the germline gene, which may arise from a read error. V usage is TRBV4-1 and J usage is TRBJ2-7; either TRBD1 or TRBD2 may supply D (6 bases each). Germline lookup yields CDR1 MGHRA and CDR2 YSYEKL. The CDR3 extends over 13 amino acids. The CDR3 is CASSHGGLYEQYF. In DNA, the CDR3 is TGTGCCAGCAGCCACGGGGGCCTCTACGAGCAGTACTTC.

This clone was seen only once. One junction end does not reproduce the germline sequence, and a read error may be involved. V gene TRBV7-9 combines with J gene TRBJ2-7; D might be TRBD1 or TRBD2, each matching 6 bases. The germline CDR1 and CDR2 sequences are SEHNR and FQNEAQ (reference sequence). The CDR3 is 13 amino acids. CDR3 sequence: CASSFPGAPGRHF. The CDR3 DNA follows: TGTGCCAGCAGCTTTCCGGGGGCGCCAGGTCGGCACTTC.

V and J are TRBV28 and TRBJ2-4, with D possibly matching TRBD1 (5 bases). CDR1 and CDR2 from the germline V gene are MDHEN and SYDVKM. V lost 4 bases, J lost 1 base, and 5 bases lay in between. The CDR3 has 13 amino acids. The CDR3 here is CASSSGAKNIQYF. The CDR3 DNA reads as TGTGCCAGCAGTTCAGGGGCCAAAAACATTCAGTACTTC.

This clone was found once. The chain links TRBV29-1 to TRBJ2-1; TRBD2 agrees at 11 bases. The V gene's germline CDR1 is SQVTM and CDR2 ANQGSEA. CDR3 length: 15 amino acids. J lost 6 bases, V lost 4 bases, and 8 bases had no gene match. The CDR3, as DNA: TGCAGCGTTGGGATTAGCGGGGGGGTAGTCAATGAGCAGTTCTTC. Translation gives CSVGISGGVVNEQFF.

The genes are TRBV10-1 and TRBJ2-7; D gene unclear. The CDR3 length is 14 residues. Germline V gene lookup returns CDR1 WNHNN and CDR2 SYGVQD (reference sequence). V lost 0 bases and J 3 bases, leaving 9 bases between the germline ends. For the CDR3, the DNA is TGCGCCAGCAGTGAGTCGACTGGGGTCTACGAGCAGTACTTC. It yields the protein CASSESTGVYEQYF.

In its sample, this clone was seen a few times. This sequence joins TRBV5-5 and TRBJ1-6; weak D call: TRBD1 (5 bases). V was trimmed by 2 bases and J by 8 bases, leaving 8 bases between them. The V gene's germline CDR1 is SGHKS and CDR2 YYEKEE (reference sequence). This CDR3 is built from 13 residues. CDR3 in amino acids: CASSFRGDSPLHF. CDR3 DNA: TGTGCCAGCAGCTTTCGGGGGGATTCACCCCTCCACTTT.

This chain links TRBV5-6 with TRBJ2-2; D not certain. Germline CDR1 is SGHDT and CDR2 is YYEEEE. The CDR3 loop spans 14 amino acids. Trimming cost V 4 bases and J 6 bases, with 13 bases left between them. CDR3 residues: CASSHRRMAGELFF. The CDR3 DNA reads TGTGCCAGCAGCCACCGACGAATGGCCGGGGAGCTGTTTTTT. The entire variable domain, with the rest obtained from reference TRBV5-6 and TRBJ2-2, is as follows: DAGVTQSPTHLIKTRGQQVTLRCSPKSGHDTVSWYQQALGQGPQFIFQYYEEEERQRGNFPDRFSGHQFPNYSSELNVNALLLGDSALYLCASSHRRMAGELFFGEGSRLTVL.

The chain uses TRBV5-1 and TRBJ2-1; 7 bases match TRBD2. The germline V gene encodes CDR1 SGHRS and CDR2 YFSETQ. CDR3 length: 14 amino acids. The V and J ends lost 0 bases and 7 bases, in that order; junction bases with no gene match: 4. The CDR3 nucleotides read TGCGCCAGCAGCTTGGCTCGTAGCGGGAATGAGCAGTTCTTC. Amino acid sequence: CASSLARSGNEQFF.

Only a few counts were recorded for this clone. The chain uses TRBV10-3 and TRBJ1-1, with TRBD1 matching 7 bases. V lost 4 bases and J lost 1; bases outside the gene matches: 3. The CDR3 has 14 amino acids. Germline V gives CDR1 ENHRY, CDR2 SYGVKD. Here the CDR3 reads CAISVRTGNTEAFF. As DNA, the CDR3 is TGTGCCATCAGTGTCCGGACAGGGAACACTGAAGCTTTCTTT.

The V and J genes are TRBV2 and TRBJ2-7; D is ambiguous. Germline-derived CDR1 and CDR2 are SNHLY and FYNNEI. Trimming stripped 5 bases from V and 0 bases from J, with 8 bases between. This CDR3 has 13 residues. The CDR3 protein is CASSFGYSYEQYF. CDR3 DNA: TGTGCCAGCAGTTTCGGGTACTCCTACGAGCAGTACTTC.

The rearrangement uses TRBV5-1 and TRBJ2-7, with D tentatively TRBD1 (5 bases). CDR3 length: 15 residues. CDR1 and CDR2 (germline): SGHRS, YFSETQ. The V end lost 0 bases, the J end lost 3 bases, and 13 bases lay between the germline ends. The CDR3 sequence is CASSLDGQGFYEQYF. The CDR3 nucleotides are TGCGCCAGCAGCTTGGATGGTCAGGGCTTCTACGAGCAGTACTTC.

This clone was found a few times. The rearrangement uses TRBV7-2 and TRBJ1-1, with a tentative D call TRBD1 (5 bases). CDR1 and CDR2 from the germline V gene are SGHTA and FQGNSA. V shed 7 bases and J shed 3 bases, with 12 bases lying between them. The CDR3 covers 13 residues. In DNA form, the CDR3 reads TGTGCCAGCAAACTAAGGGGTTACACTGAAGCTTTCTTT. Its protein product is CASKLRGYTEAFF.

The chain carries TRBV12-5 and TRBJ2-7; a weak D match, TRBD2 (5 bases). The V gene's germline CDR1 is LGHNT and CDR2 FRNRAP. The CDR3 is 16 amino acids. Between the trimmed V and J ends, which lost 1 base and 3 bases, there was a span of 16 bases. CDR3 region: CASGLDLGRGSYEQYF. The CDR3 DNA sequence: TGTGCTAGTGGTTTGGATTTGGGGAGAGGGAGCTACGAGCAGTACTTC.

The chain carries TRBV27 and TRBJ2-6; possible D gene TRBD1, 6 bases. The CDR3 is 17 residues long. CDR1 MNHEY and CDR2 SMNVEV come from the germline V gene (reference sequence). Between the trimmed V and J ends, which lost 5 bases and 2 bases, there was a span of 16 bases. The CDR3 DNA reads as TGTGCCAGCAGTCCGTACCCAGGGGCTCCTGGGGCCAACGTCCTGACTTTC. Translating gives CASSPYPGAPGANVLTF.

The chain's CDR3 is CSAGGPSSSYEQYF. CDR3 nucleotide sequence: TGCAGCGCCGGAGGGCCCTCAAGCTCCTACGAGCAGTACTTC. The rearrangement uses TRBV29-1 and TRBJ2-7; D possibly corresponds to TRBD2 (6 bases). V lost 7 bases and J lost 0, with 16 bases in between. This CDR3 spans 14 amino acids. CDR1 is SQVTM, CDR2 ANQGSEA, per germline.

The CDR3 nucleotides are TGTGCCAGCAGCTTGGGGGTCGGGGACAGGGTCTCCAATGAGCAGTTCTTC. The encoded protein is CASSLGVGDRVSNEQFF. The chain links TRBV7-2 to TRBJ2-1; the match to TRBD1 covers 9 bases. The junction had 12 bases not matched to a gene; V was cut back by 3 bases and J by 6 bases. The CDR3 has 17 amino acids. Per the germline V gene, CDR1 is SGHTA and CDR2 is FQGNSA.

J is TRBJ2-2 and V is TRBV9; D possibly corresponds to TRBD1 (6 bases). The CDR3 totals 14 residues. V gave up 5 bases and J gave up 2 bases, with 10 bases separating them. Germline CDR1 and CDR2: SGDLS and YYNGEE. As DNA, the CDR3 is TGTGCCAGCAGAGGGGACACTAACACCGGGGAGCTGTTTTTT. This gives the protein CASRGDTNTGELFF.